This TCR beta chain was sequenced during a study of CD8+ T cells in alopecia areata. Study-level points and caveats: Lesional scalp, notably in alopecia totalis/universalis, had clonality above that of normal scalp.

Extraction and reverse transcription of RNA yielded cDNA as the sequencing template. Clones were read by immunoSEQ multiplex PCR, and TCRdb kept only the in-frame ones, dropping some. The repertoire holds about 160,000 clones, with 45% to 60% as singletons. This clone was counted only a few times. Its antigen remains unknown. Looked up from germline, CDR1 is SGHRS and CDR2 is YFSETQ. V dropped 4 bases and J dropped 3 bases, with 13 bases sitting between them. The CDR3 loop spans 14 amino acids. The receptor was isolated from a human donor with alopecia areata. The chain has TRBV5-1 and TRBJ2-5, with D perhaps matching TRBD1 or TRBD2 (5 bases each). Sequences were obtained from CD4+ T cells sorted from blood. The chain's CDR3 is CASSPRDGEETQYF. The CDR3 coding sequence is TGCGCCAGCAGCCCTCGGGACGGAGAAGAGACCCAGTACTTC.